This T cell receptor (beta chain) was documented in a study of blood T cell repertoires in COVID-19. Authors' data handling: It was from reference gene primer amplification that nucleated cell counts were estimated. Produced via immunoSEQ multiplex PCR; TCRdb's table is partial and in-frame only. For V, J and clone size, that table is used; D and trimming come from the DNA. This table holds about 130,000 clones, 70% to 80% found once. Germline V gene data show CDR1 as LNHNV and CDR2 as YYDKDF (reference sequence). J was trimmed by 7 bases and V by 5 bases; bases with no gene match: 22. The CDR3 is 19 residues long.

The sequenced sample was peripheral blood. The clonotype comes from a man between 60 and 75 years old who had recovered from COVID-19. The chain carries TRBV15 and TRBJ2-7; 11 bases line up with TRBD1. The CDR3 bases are TGTGCCACCAGCGACTCGTCATTCTGGACAGGGGGCGCCCCGGGGGAGCAGTACTTC. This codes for CATSDSSFWTGGAPGEQYF.